The clone carrying this T cell receptor (beta chain) was seen repeatedly, ten times or more. Its cognate antigen is unknown. TCRdb used MiXCR to reprocess the RACE reads, holding one entry per CDR3 protein. The sample lists tens of thousands of distinct CDR3 sequences; roughly a tenth were seen once. As to time point: patch test 1, 2 weeks after DPC sensitization. This sample's treatment: therapeutic diphenylcyclopropenone sensitization with weekly scalp DPC. The data were obtained in a study of human T cells and chemical hapten exposure. Regarding the study as a whole: Donors had alopecia, so their immune response may differ from healthy people's.

With 0 bases removed from V and 7 bases from J, the gap between germline ends came to 12 bases. There are 14 residues in the CDR3. Germline V gives CDR1 MNHEY, CDR2 SVGAGI. The specimen was whole blood, collected in connection with sensitization to the hapten diphenylcyclopropenone (DPC). This chain uses TRBV6-5 with TRBJ1-1; no definite D call. The receptor comes from a woman aged 45 to 65 with alopecia areata. Some clones in this sample may be carry-over from other donors' samples. The CDR3 coding sequence is TGTGCCAGCAGTTACTCGGGTTACGACGGTGAAGCTTTCTTT. Its translation: CASSYSGYDGEAFF.